A selection of T cell receptor beta chains follows, all from one sample in a study of cytomegalovirus exposure and HLA in healthy donors. The protocol was immunoSEQ multiplex PCR, while the TCRdb copy is restricted to in-frame clones and leaves out a portion. The sample records fewer than 200,000 clones, 65% to 80% being singletons. The source material was PBMCs. The origin of the receptors is a man between 35 and 55 years old in good health and CMV-seronegative. Each CDR3 is given with its conserved first and last residue. D genes are given only for firm matches. Clone size is not always given. Where it is, it says once, few, many or a class for expanded clones.

abundance,v_gene,d_gene,j_gene,CDR3nt,CDR3aa
.,TRBV27,.,TRBJ2-1,TGTGCCAGCAGTTTATCATCCGGGGTTTATGAGCAGTTCTTC,CASSLSSGVYEQFF
few,TRBV28,TRBD2,TRBJ2-1,TGTGCCAGCAGATTCTCAGGGACTAGCGGACCCAATGAGCAGTTCTTC,CASRFSGTSGPNEQFF
.,TRBV9,.,TRBJ2-4,TGTGCCAGCAGCGCCGAGGGGGCCGCGGGGAACATTCAGTACTTC,CASSAEGAAGNIQYF
once,TRBV7-9,TRBD1,TRBJ2-1,TGTGCCAGCAGAATCGACCCGGGACAGGGAGGGGATGAGCAGTTCTTC,CASRIDPGQGGDEQFF
.,TRBV18,TRBD1,TRBJ2-5,TGTGCCAGCTCACCACTTTCTAGGGGGCGGAAAGAGACCCAGTACTTC,CASSPLSRGRKETQYF
.,TRBV7-9,TRBD2,TRBJ2-3,TGTGCCAGCAGCTTCACTAGCGGGATCAGCACAGATACGCAGTATTTT,CASSFTSGISTDTQYF
.,TRBV7-9,.,TRBJ1-4,TGTGCCAGCAGTCCGGAGTTCAGTAATGAAAAACTGTTTTTT,CASSPEFSNEKLFF
few,TRBV2,.,TRBJ2-5,TGTGCCAGCAGTCTACAGGGGGGGCAGACCCAGTACTTC,CASSLQGGQTQYF
.,TRBV6-5,.,TRBJ1-1,TGTGCCAGCAGCCCCAGTCCGTTAAGGCCGACTTTC,CASSPSPLRPTF
.,TRBV6-5,TRBD1,TRBJ2-4,TGTGCCAGCAGTCCAGGGGGCGCGGGCAAAAACATTCAGTACTTC,CASSPGGAGKNIQYF
.,TRBV5-1,TRBD2,TRBJ2-2,TGCGCCAGCAGCGTGGATAGGGGACTAGCGGAATACACCGGGGAGCTGTTTTTT,CASSVDRGLAEYTGELFF
.,TRBV9,TRBD2,TRBJ2-1,TGTGCCAGCAGCGTATCAGCGGGAGGTATGTGGAATGAGCAGTTCTTC,CASSVSAGGMWNEQFF
.,TRBV27,TRBD2,TRBJ2-1,TGTGCCAGCAGTCTCACTAGCGGTCCGGGTGAGCAGTTCTTC,CASSLTSGPGEQFF
.,TRBV2,.,TRBJ2-5,TGTGCCAGCGGTAGTTACGAAGAGACCCAGTACTTC,CASGSYEETQYF
.,TRBV2,.,TRBJ2-1,TGTGCCAGCAGCCGGGGGGCATGGTACAATGAGCAGTTCTTC,CASSRGAWYNEQFF
.,TRBV30,.,TRBJ2-2,TGTGCCTGGAGACCCCCGCGCGGGGAGCTGTTTTTT,CAWRPPRGELFF
once,TRBV5-4,.,TRBJ2-2,TGTGCCAGCAGCTTGGGAAGCCCTTCGAACACCGGGGAGCTGTTTTTT,CASSLGSPSNTGELFF
.,TRBV15,TRBD2,TRBJ2-1,TGTGCCACCAGCACCCGACTAGCGGGATACAATGAGCAGTTCTTC,CATSTRLAGYNEQFF
.,TRBV30,.,TRBJ1-1,TGTGCCTGGAGTGAGACGACAGTTGTCAGAGCTTTCTTT,CAWSETTVVRAFF
.,TRBV6-5,TRBD2,TRBJ2-7,TGTGCCAGCAGGCACACTAGCGGGAGCTACGAGCAGTACTTC,CASRHTSGSYEQYF
.,TRBV6-5,.,TRBJ1-2,TGTGCCAGCAGTTTCTCGACGGGGAGTCATGGCTACACCTTC,CASSFSTGSHGYTF
.,TRBV6-1,.,TRBJ1-3,TGTGCCAGCAGTGGGCCAGTGCGGAGTACTGGAAACACCATATATTTT,CASSGPVRSTGNTIYF
.,TRBV6-6,.,TRBJ1-2,TGTGCCAGCAGGCCCGTCACAGGCCTCTATGGCTACACCTTC,CASRPVTGLYGYTF
.,TRBV28,TRBD1,TRBJ2-7,TGTGCCAGCACCCGACTCGGGTTGGACAGGGGGTACGAGCAGTACTTC,CASTRLGLDRGYEQYF
.,TRBV20-1,.,TRBJ2-1,TGCAGTGCCTACTATAGTGGTGAGCAGTTCTTC,CSAYYSGEQFF
few,TRBV5-1,TRBD1,TRBJ1-6,TGCGCCAGCAGCTCGACAGGGGGTGATTCACCCCTCCACTTT,CASSSTGGDSPLHF
.,TRBV5-4,TRBD2,TRBJ2-2,TGTGCCAGCAGCTTGCCTAGCGGGAGGTTGAACACCGGGGAGCTGTTTTTT,CASSLPSGRLNTGELFF
.,TRBV15,TRBD2,TRBJ2-3,TGTGCCACCAGCAGAGATTTACGGGAGGGCGCAGATACGCAGTATTTT,CATSRDLREGADTQYF
.,TRBV28,TRBD1,TRBJ2-7,TGTGCCAGCAGTTTGGGGACAGGGAACTTGTGGCAGTACTTC,CASSLGTGNLWQYF
.,TRBV28,.,TRBJ2-5,TGTGCCAGCAGCCTCTACGTTGTCCAAGAGACCCAGTACTTC,CASSLYVVQETQYF
few,TRBV6-1,.,TRBJ1-2,TGTGCCAGCAGTGAAGTATTTATGGAGTATGGCTACACCTTC,CASSEVFMEYGYTF
.,TRBV27,.,TRBJ1-5,TGTGCCAGCAGTTTACGTGTCTTCTGGCCCCAGCATTTT,CASSLRVFWPQHF
.,TRBV5-1,.,TRBJ2-7,TGCGCCAGCAGCTTGGGTCCGGGGGAGTCATCCTACGAGCAGTACTTC,CASSLGPGESSYEQYF
.,TRBV28,TRBD2,TRBJ2-5,TGTGCCAGCAGTCCGGGACTAGCGGGAGCAGCGGCCCAAGAGACCCAGTACTTC,CASSPGLAGAAAQETQYF
.,TRBV19,.,TRBJ2-3,TGTGCCAGTAGTATCGTTTTTGGGGGGGCTCCAGATACGCAGTATTTT,CASSIVFGGAPDTQYF
once,TRBV2,TRBD2,TRBJ2-7,TGTGCCAGCAGGAGGAGCGGGACTCTCTACGAGCAGTACTTC,CASRRSGTLYEQYF
.,TRBV10-3,.,TRBJ1-5,TGTGCCATCAGTGAGACTCGATCGGGCAATCAGCCCCAGCATTTT,CAISETRSGNQPQHF
.,TRBV10-2,.,TRBJ2-5,TGCGCCAGCAGTGGGGGGCGGATCCAAGAGACCCAGTACTTC,CASSGGRIQETQYF
once,TRBV15,.,TRBJ1-4,TGTGCCACCAGCAGAGGAGGCCGAGGGACTAATGAAAAACTGTTTTTT,CATSRGGRGTNEKLFF
.,TRBV5-8,TRBD1,TRBJ1-1,TGTGCCAGCTCCCTCGGAGACAGGGTGATGACTGAAGCTTTCTTT,CASSLGDRVMTEAFF
.,TRBV5-4,TRBD2,TRBJ2-7,TGTGCCAGCAGCCCGGGGGGGTCGGGGACCTACGAGCAGTACTTC,CASSPGGSGTYEQYF
.,TRBV11-2,.,TRBJ2-3,TGTGCCAGCAGCCCAGGTCTCGGAGATACGCAGTATTTT,CASSPGLGDTQYF
.,TRBV6-6,TRBD2,TRBJ2-1,TGTGCCAGCACACCCAGCGGGAGGCATAATGAGCAGTTCTTC,CASTPSGRHNEQFF
once,TRBV28,TRBD1,TRBJ1-2,TGTGCCAGCAGCTCACAGGGGCCCTATGGCTACACCTTC,CASSSQGPYGYTF
.,TRBV28,.,TRBJ2-2,TGTGCCACGCCAGGGCTAACCGGGGAGCTGTTTTTT,CATPGLTGELFF
few,TRBV21-1,.,TRBJ2-3,TGTGCCATGGGGGGACTAGCGGGAGGACCGTTTGGCACAGATACGCAGTATTTT,CAMGGLAGGPFGTDTQYF
.,TRBV15,TRBD2,TRBJ2-1,TGTGCCACCAGCAGAGCCCCACCTGGGAGGGGTACTGAGCAGTTCTTC,CATSRAPPGRGTEQFF
.,TRBV6-5,.,TRBJ1-1,TGTGCCAGCAGTCCCTCAGGAAAGTCGGACACTGAAGCTTTCTTT,CASSPSGKSDTEAFF
.,TRBV9,.,TRBJ1-1,TGTGCCAGCAGCGCGAAACACATGAACACTGAAGCTTTCTTT,CASSAKHMNTEAFF
.,TRBV18,.,TRBJ2-1,TGTGCCAGCTCACCAGAGGCGGGGTCCTACAATGAGCAGTTCTTC,CASSPEAGSYNEQFF
.,TRBV7-2,.,TRBJ2-7,TGTGCCAGCAGCTTAGACAGGCACGAGCAGTACTTC,CASSLDRHEQYF
.,TRBV29-1,.,TRBJ2-1,TGCAGCGAAACGACAGACTACAATGAGCAGTTCTTC,CSETTDYNEQFF
.,TRBV7-9,TRBD1,TRBJ1-1,TGTGCCAGCAGCTGGCCGGGACAGGGAGCGGTCACTGGCACTGAAGCTTTCTTT,CASSWPGQGAVTGTEAFF
.,TRBV6-1,.,TRBJ2-7,TGTGCCAGCAGTGAGTACGGGAGTTGGAACTACGAGCAGTACTTC,CASSEYGSWNYEQYF
.,TRBV9,TRBD1,TRBJ1-1,TGTGCCAGCAGCCAGGGACAGGGTTCCACTGAAGCTTTCTTT,CASSQGQGSTEAFF
.,TRBV27,TRBD2,TRBJ2-3,TGTGCCAGCAAGGCGGGAGTAGGCCACGATACGCAGTATTTT,CASKAGVGHDTQYF
.,TRBV7-9,.,TRBJ1-1,TGTGCCAGCAGCTCGGGCCAGGGCATGAACACTGAAGCTTTCTTT,CASSSGQGMNTEAFF
.,TRBV10-1,TRBD2,TRBJ2-1,TGCGCCAGCAGTGAGTCGATTTATGCGGGGGAGTCCTCCTACAATGAGCAGTTCTTC,CASSESIYAGESSYNEQFF
.,TRBV6-1,TRBD1,TRBJ1-1,TGTGCCAGCAGTGTATACAGGGGAGTGAACACTGAAGCTTTCTTT,CASSVYRGVNTEAFF